This TCR beta chain was profiled in a study of technical replicates of blood from a few donors. The CDR3 is made up of 14 amino acids. Trimming left V 0 bases short and J 6 bases short, with 11 bases between. Germline V gives CDR1 MNHEY, CDR2 SVGAGI. The method was immunoSEQ multiplex PCR; TCRdb's version includes in-frame clones alone and lacks a portion of them. The sample records about 90,000 clones, 90% to 95% being singletons. The genes are TRBV6-5 and TRBJ1-2; D uncertain. This TCR was recovered from a human donor in good health. Input material: T cells isolated from PBMCs. CDR3 bases: TGTGCCAGCAGTTACTCGACATTTATGGATGGCTACACCTTC. Translated, it gives CASSYSTFMDGYTF.